The source of this T cell receptor (beta chain) is a study of identical twins. Study findings and constraints: Cord blood beta clonotypes present at high abundance carried fewer insertions; no such pattern appeared in memory repertoires.

Every one of the donors was a healthy Caucasian. The CDR3 consists of 13 residues. In germline, CDR1 is ENHRY, CDR2 SYGVKD. V was clipped by 3 bases and J by 4 bases, with 9 bases between them. Each CDR3 protein gets one entry after TCRdb re-called the 5' RACE reads with MiXCR. The sample lists about 520,000 distinct CDR3 sequences, roughly a fifth occurring once. This clonotype was counted only a few times. Antigen specificity is unknown. The same specimen was also included in a second study, on T cells expressing NK-cell markers. That paper states: Researchers got TCR beta repertoires out of sorted CD3+CD56+NKG2C+, CD3+CD56+NKG2C- and CD3+CD56-NKG2C+ T cells.

Sample: CD4+ T cells sorted from blood. The rearrangement links TRBV10-3 to TRBJ1-2; tentative D call: TRBD1 (5 bases). The source is a woman under 30 in good health. DNA for the CDR3: TGTGCCATCAGTGAATGGCAGGGCTATGGCTACACCTTC. This codes for CAISEWQGYGYTF.